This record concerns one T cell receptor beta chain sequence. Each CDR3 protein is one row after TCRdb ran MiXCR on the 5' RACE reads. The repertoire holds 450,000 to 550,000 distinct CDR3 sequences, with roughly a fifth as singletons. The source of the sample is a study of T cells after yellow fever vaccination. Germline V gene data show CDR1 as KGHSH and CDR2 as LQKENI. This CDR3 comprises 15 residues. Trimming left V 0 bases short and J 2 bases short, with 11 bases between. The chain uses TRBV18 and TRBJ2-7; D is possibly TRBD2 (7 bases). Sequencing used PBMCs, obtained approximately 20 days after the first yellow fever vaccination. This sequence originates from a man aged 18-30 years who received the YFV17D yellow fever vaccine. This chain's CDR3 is CASSPPGGAAYEQYF. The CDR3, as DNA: TGTGCCAGCTCACCACCGGGGGGGGCCGCCTACGAGCAGTACTTC.